Shown below are 20 T cell receptor beta chains from a single sample sequenced in a study of T cell repertoires in cytomegalovirus infection. TCRdb recomputed calls from the reads with MiXCR, one row per CDR3 protein. The repertoire includes roughly 150,000 distinct CDR3 sequences, roughly a quarter of them detected once, and approximately 11% sits in the top ten. Sequenced input: PBMCs. The source of these receptors is a human donor in good health (CMV status not recorded). Some clones in this sample may be carry-over from other donors' samples.

This sequence joins TRBV20-1 and TRBJ2-3; TRBD2 aligns across 12 bases. Germline CDR1 reads DFQATT; CDR2 reads SNEGSKA (reference sequence). The CDR3 has 16 amino acids. V shed 5 bases, J shed 6 bases, and the junction held 12 bases outside the gene matches. In DNA form, the CDR3 reads TGCAGTGCTGTCAGGACTAGCGGGATACAAATGGATACGCAGTATTTT. It codes for CSAVRTSGIQMDTQYF.

With regard to this clonotype: The conserved phenylalanine or tryptophan is not found at the CDR3 terminus, so this likely reflects a read error. This chain connects TRBV6-2 or TRBV6-3 to TRBJ2-1; 13 bases fit TRBD2. CDR1 is MNHEY and CDR2 is SVGEGT in the germline V gene. The V gene end was trimmed by 6 bases and the J gene end by 2 bases; junction bases not matched to a gene: 16. The CDR3 totals 20 residues. CDR3 residues: CASSHGGLAGPTGTYNEQFS. Written as DNA, the CDR3 is TGTGCCAGCAGCCACGGGGGACTAGCGGGACCTACGGGGACCTACAATGAGCAGTTCTCC.

Ten or more counts support this clonotype. The gene calls are TRBV7-8 and TRBJ2-2; a weak D match, TRBD2 (5 bases). The CDR3 spans 14 residues. V was cut by 5 bases and J by 5 bases, with 12 bases left in between. CDR1 and CDR2 from the germline V gene are SGHVS and FQNEAQ. The CDR3 protein is CASSPRRLTGELFF. The CDR3 coding sequence is TGTGCCAGCAGCCCCCGACGACTAACCGGGGAGCTGTTTTTT. Full variable domain (missing parts from reference TRBV7-8 and TRBJ2-2): GAGVSQSPRYKVAKRGQDVALRCDPISGHVSLFWYQQALGQGPEFLTYFQNEAQLDKSGLPSDRFFAERPEGSVSTLKIQRTQQEDSAVYLCASSPRRLTGELFFGEGSRLTVL.

The chain links TRBV11-2 to TRBJ1-4, with D perhaps matching TRBD1 (5 bases). Deletions cut 3 bases from V and 8 bases from J, with 16 bases between. This CDR3 is built from 15 residues. The germline V gene has CDR1 SGHAT and CDR2 FQNNGV. The CDR3 nucleotides are TGTGCCAGCAGCTTGCGCGACAGAGGCGGAGAAAAACTGTTTTTT. Translation gives CASSLRDRGGEKLFF.

This clonotype was counted a few times. The V call is TRBV28, the J call TRBJ1-1; D is possibly TRBD1 (5 bases). The CDR3 runs to 13 residues. The V end was cut by 8 bases, the J end by 3 bases, with 13 bases between. Germline-derived CDR1 and CDR2 are MDHEN and SYDVKM. CDR3 DNA sequence: TGTGCCAGCGGCAGGGAATCGGACACTGAAGCTTTCTTT. It codes for CASGRESDTEAFF.

Ten or more counts support this clonotype. The chain is built from TRBV7-2 and TRBJ2-7; D not resolved. This CDR3 spans 11 amino acids. Deletions cut 2 bases from V and 3 bases from J, with 2 bases between. CDR1 and CDR2 from the germline V gene are SGHTA and FQGNSA. The CDR3 protein is CASSLLYEQYF. The CDR3 DNA follows: TGTGCCAGCAGCTTACTCTACGAGCAGTACTTC.

The V gene is TRBV2, the J gene TRBJ1-1; D is uncertain. V was clipped by 6 bases and J by 2 bases, with 10 bases between them. The germline gives CDR1 SNHLY, CDR2 FYNNEI. This CDR3 region has 13 residues. The CDR3 bases are TGTGCCAGCAGCGCAGGTTACAACACTGAAGCTTTCTTT. Its protein is CASSAGYNTEAFF.

The rearrangement uses TRBV5-5 and TRBJ2-1; 10 nucleotides line up with TRBD1. This CDR3 spans 15 amino acids. CDR1 SGHKS and CDR2 YYEKEE come from the germline V gene (reference sequence). J lost 6 bases, V lost 2 bases, and 5 bases had no gene match. The CDR3 DNA is TGTGCCAGCAGCTTCGCCGGGACAGGGGTCAATGAGCAGTTCTTC. It specifies CASSFAGTGVNEQFF.

The chain joins TRBV29-1 to TRBJ2-1, with 7 bases matching TRBD1. The V and J ends lost 3 bases and 4 bases, in that order; junction bases with no gene match: 6. CDR3 length equals 14 residues. Germline CDR1 is SQVTM and CDR2 is ANQGSEA. The chain's CDR3 is CSVDLGQRYNEQFF. CDR3 nucleotides: TGCAGCGTTGATTTGGGACAGAGATACAATGAGCAGTTCTTC.

This clonotype was recorded at least ten times. This chain links TRBV27 with TRBJ2-5; 8 bases match TRBD1. Germline CDR1 and CDR2: MNHEY and SMNVEV (reference sequence). CDR3 size: 15 residues. The V segment lost 5 bases and the J segment 4 bases; nucleotides outside the gene matches: 9. For the CDR3, the DNA is TGTGCCAGCAGTATAGGACAGGGTTGGGGAGAGACCCAGTACTTC. Translated, it gives CASSIGQGWGETQYF.

This clonotype appeared many times. The chain uses TRBV7-2 and TRBJ1-1; unclear D gene. There are 13 residues in the CDR3. Trimming removed 5 bases from V and 0 bases from J, with 7 bases in between. The germline CDR1 and CDR2 sequences are SGHTA and FQGNSA. CDR3 residues: CASSPAMNTEAFF. The CDR3 bases are TGTGCCAGCAGCCCGGCCATGAACACTGAAGCTTTCTTT.

This clonotype showed up many times. CDR3 loop: CASAPRGGRRETQYF. The CDR3 DNA reads TGTGCCAGCGCTCCCCGGGGAGGCCGGCGGGAGACCCAGTACTTC. The chain recombines TRBV7-8 with TRBJ2-5, with a weak D call TRBD2 (6 bases). V was cut by 8 bases and J by 5 bases, with 21 bases left in between. The CDR3 totals 15 residues. Germline values: CDR1 SGHVS, CDR2 FQNEAQ.

This clonotype was seen a few times. The V call is TRBV4-2, the J call TRBJ1-1; no firm D call. The CDR3 extends over 16 amino acids. Trimming left V 3 bases short and J 1 base short, with 15 bases between. CDR1 LGHNA and CDR2 YNFKEQ come from the germline V gene. CDR3 in amino acids: CASSQTDRTGNTEAFF. Here the CDR3 DNA reads TGTGCCAGCAGCCAGACCGACCGGACGGGGAACACTGAAGCTTTCTTT.

The chain is built from TRBV15 and TRBJ2-2; D remains unclear. Trimming shortened V by 0 bases and J by 6 bases, and 5 bases separated the two germline ends. The V gene's germline CDR1 is LNHNV and CDR2 YYDKDF (reference sequence). This CDR3 spans 13 amino acids. This CDR3 reads CATSRDPPGELFF. The CDR3 DNA sequence: TGTGCCACCAGCAGAGATCCTCCCGGGGAGCTGTTTTTT.

This chain joins TRBV4-3 and TRBJ2-1; TRBD2 agrees at 7 bases. Trimming removed 0 bases from V and 4 bases from J; junction bases left unmatched: 6. Germline V lookup: CDR1 LGHNA, CDR2 YSLEER. This CDR3 is 16 amino acids long. CDR3 sequence: CASSQDRASGYNEQFF. DNA of the CDR3: TGCGCCAGCAGCCAAGATCGGGCTAGCGGATACAATGAGCAGTTCTTC.

This clonotype was counted many times. V and J are TRBV7-2 and TRBJ2-5; 9 nucleotides agree with TRBD2. The junction had 7 bases not matched to a gene; V was cut back by 5 bases and J by 3 bases. Germline CDR1 is SGHTA and CDR2 is FQGNSA. This CDR3 has 15 amino acids. The CDR3 DNA sequence: TGTGCCAGCAGCCCACGGGGACTAGCAGAAGAGACCCAGTACTTC. It specifies CASSPRGLAEETQYF.

This clonotype was found many times. J is TRBJ2-3 and V is TRBV7-2; D might be TRBD2 (5 bases). V was trimmed by 6 bases and J by 4 bases, leaving 11 bases between them. This CDR3 is 13 amino acids long. Germline lookup yields CDR1 SGHTA and CDR2 FQGNSA. The DNA for the CDR3 is TGTGCCAGCAGAGAAAGCGGAGCAGATACGCAGTATTTT. Its protein is CASRESGADTQYF.

This clonotype was seen more than once but under ten times. V usage is TRBV28 and J usage is TRBJ2-7, with D perhaps assigned TRBD1 or TRBD2 (5 bases each). Trimming removed 7 bases at V and 9 bases at J, with 19 bases between. The germline CDR1 and CDR2 sequences are MDHEN and SYDVKM. This CDR3 contains 13 residues. CDR3 sequence: CASMTPLGVGQYF. The CDR3, as DNA: TGTGCCAGCATGACCCCCCTGGGGGTCGGGCAGTACTTC.

This clonotype was seen a handful of times. This sequence joins TRBV6-5 and TRBJ1-3, with TRBD1 as a possible D gene (5 bases). V lost 5 bases to trimming and J lost 0 bases, with 8 bases between them. This CDR3 has 14 residues. CDR1 MNHEY and CDR2 SVGAGI come from the germline V gene. CDR3 coding DNA: TGTGCCAGCAGTCGGGACGGCTCTGGAAACACCATATATTTT. This gives the protein CASSRDGSGNTIYF.

Of note for this clonotype: An end of the junction does not agree with germline; a read error may underlie this. The chain has TRBV28 and TRBJ1-4; a possible D gene is TRBD1 (5 bases). This CDR3 is 15 amino acids long. Germline V gene data show CDR1 as MDHEN and CDR2 as SYDVKM. The chain's CDR3 is CANSPPGRSNEKLFF. For the CDR3, the DNA is TGTGCCAACAGTCCCCCGGGACGGAGTAATGAAAAACTGTTTTTT.